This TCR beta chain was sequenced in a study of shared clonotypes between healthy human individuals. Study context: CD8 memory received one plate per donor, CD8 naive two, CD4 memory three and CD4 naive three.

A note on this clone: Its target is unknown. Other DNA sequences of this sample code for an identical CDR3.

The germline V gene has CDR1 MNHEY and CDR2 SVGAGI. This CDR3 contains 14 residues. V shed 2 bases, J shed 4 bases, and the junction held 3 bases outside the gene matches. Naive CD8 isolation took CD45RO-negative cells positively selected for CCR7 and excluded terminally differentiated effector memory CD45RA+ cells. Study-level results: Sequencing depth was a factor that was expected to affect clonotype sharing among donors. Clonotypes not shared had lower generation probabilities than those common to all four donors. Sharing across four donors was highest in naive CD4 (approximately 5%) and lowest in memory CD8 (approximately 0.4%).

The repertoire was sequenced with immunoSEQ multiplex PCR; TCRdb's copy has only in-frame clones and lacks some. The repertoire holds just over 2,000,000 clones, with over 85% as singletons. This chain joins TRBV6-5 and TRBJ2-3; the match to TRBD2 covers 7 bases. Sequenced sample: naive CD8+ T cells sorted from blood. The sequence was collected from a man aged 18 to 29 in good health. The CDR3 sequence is CASSYAGAADTQYF. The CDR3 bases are TGTGCCAGCAGTTACGCGGGAGCGGCAGATACGCAGTATTTT.